This T cell receptor beta chain was captured in a study of Graves' ophthalmopathy and Graves' hyperthyroidism. V shed 5 bases, J shed 4 bases, and the junction held 5 bases outside the gene matches. CDR1 and CDR2 from the germline V gene are SGHTA and FQGNSA. The CDR3 spans 15 residues. This clonotype showed up many times. Amplification targeted the TCR beta CDR3 regions, with RNA transcripts as the source material. Investigators did first-round RT-PCR with HTBI primers, then second-round multiplex PCR. TCRdb processed the multiplex PCR reads anew with MiXCR; each CDR3 protein has one entry. The table includes around 600,000 distinct CDR3 sequences, about 40% detected once.

V usage is TRBV7-2 and J usage is TRBJ2-6; 7 bases fit TRBD1. This sequence originates from an adult man with Graves' ophthalmopathy. The sample comprised peripheral blood. The CDR3 here is CASSLDRAGANVLTF. The CDR3 DNA follows: TGTGCCAGCAGCCTCGACAGGGCCGGGGCCAACGTCCTGACTTTC.